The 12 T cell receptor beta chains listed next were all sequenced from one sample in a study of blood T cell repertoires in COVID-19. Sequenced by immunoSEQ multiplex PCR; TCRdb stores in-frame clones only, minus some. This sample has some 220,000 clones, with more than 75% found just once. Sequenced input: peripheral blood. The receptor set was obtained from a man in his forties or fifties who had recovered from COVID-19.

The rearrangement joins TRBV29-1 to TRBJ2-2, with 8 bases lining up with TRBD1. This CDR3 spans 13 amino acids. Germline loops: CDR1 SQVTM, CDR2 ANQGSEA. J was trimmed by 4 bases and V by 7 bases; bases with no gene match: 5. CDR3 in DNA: TGCAGCGGGGGACAGGCTAGCACCGGGGAGCTGTTTTTT. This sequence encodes CSGGQASTGELFF.

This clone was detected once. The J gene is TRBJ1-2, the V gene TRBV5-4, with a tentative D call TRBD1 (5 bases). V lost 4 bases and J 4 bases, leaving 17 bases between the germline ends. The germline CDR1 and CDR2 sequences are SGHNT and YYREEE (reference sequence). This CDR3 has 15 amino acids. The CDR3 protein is CASSPVQEPFYGYTF. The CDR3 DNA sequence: TGTGCCAGCAGCCCCGTACAGGAACCCTTCTATGGCTACACCTTC.

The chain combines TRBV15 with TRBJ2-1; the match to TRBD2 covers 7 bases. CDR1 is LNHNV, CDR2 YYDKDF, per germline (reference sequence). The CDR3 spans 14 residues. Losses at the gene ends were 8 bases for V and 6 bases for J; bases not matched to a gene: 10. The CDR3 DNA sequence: TGTGCCACCCTTCCGGGCGGGAGCGTCAATGAGCAGTTCTTC. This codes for CATLPGGSVNEQFF.

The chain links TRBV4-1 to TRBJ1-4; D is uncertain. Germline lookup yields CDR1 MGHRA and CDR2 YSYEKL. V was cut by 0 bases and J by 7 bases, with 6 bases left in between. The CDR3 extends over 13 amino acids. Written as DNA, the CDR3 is TGCGCCAGCAGCCAAGATAGAGTTGAAAAACTGTTTTTT. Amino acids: CASSQDRVEKLFF.

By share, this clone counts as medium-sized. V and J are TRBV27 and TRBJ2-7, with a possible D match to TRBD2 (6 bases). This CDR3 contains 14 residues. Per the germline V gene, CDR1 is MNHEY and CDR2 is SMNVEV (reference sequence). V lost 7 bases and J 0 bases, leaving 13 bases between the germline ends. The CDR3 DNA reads TGTGCCAGCAAGCGAACGGGGGACTCCTACGAGCAGTACTTC. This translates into CASKRTGDSYEQYF.

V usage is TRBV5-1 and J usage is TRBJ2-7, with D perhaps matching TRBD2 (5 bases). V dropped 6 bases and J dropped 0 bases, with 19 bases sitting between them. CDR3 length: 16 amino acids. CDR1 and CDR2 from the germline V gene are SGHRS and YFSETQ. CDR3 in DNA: TGCGCCAGCAAATCATTACCGACGGGAAGCTCCTACGAGCAGTACTTC. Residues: CASKSLPTGSSYEQYF.

The CDR3 DNA is TGTGCCAGCAGCTTAAGGTCGGTCCGGGACAGTAGCACTGAAGCTTTCTTT. It yields the protein CASSLRSVRDSSTEAFF. The chain joins TRBV7-9 to TRBJ1-1; 7 bases align to TRBD1. This CDR3 spans 17 amino acids. Trimming removed 2 bases from V and 4 bases from J; junction bases left unmatched: 13. Germline V gives CDR1 SEHNR, CDR2 FQNEAQ (reference sequence).

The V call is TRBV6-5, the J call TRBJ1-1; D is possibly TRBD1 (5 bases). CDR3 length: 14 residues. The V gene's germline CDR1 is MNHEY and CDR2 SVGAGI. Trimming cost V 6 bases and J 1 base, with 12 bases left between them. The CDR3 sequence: CASRWLTANTEAFF. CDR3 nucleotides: TGTGCCAGCAGGTGGTTGACAGCGAACACTGAAGCTTTCTTT.

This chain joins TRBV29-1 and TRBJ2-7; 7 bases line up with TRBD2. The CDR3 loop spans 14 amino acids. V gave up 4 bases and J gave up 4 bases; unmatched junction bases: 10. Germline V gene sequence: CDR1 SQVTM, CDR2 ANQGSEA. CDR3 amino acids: CSVVLAGEAYEQYF. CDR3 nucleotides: TGCAGCGTTGTGCTCGCGGGAGAAGCTTACGAGCAGTACTTC.

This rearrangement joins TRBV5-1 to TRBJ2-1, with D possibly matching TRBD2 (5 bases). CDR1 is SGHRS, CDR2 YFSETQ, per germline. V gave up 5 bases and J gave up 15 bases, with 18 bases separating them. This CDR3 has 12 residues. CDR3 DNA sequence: TGCGCCAGCAGTCCTGATCCGGGAAGCGGGTTCTTC. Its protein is CASSPDPGSGFF.

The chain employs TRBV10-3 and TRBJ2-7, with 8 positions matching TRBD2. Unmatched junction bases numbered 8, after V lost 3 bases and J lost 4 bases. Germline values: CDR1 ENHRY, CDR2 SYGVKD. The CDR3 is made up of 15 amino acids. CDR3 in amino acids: CAISEEAGEAYEQYF. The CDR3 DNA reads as TGTGCCATCAGTGAAGAAGCGGGAGAGGCTTACGAGCAGTACTTC.

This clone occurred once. CDR3 in DNA: TGTGCCAGTAGTCGACAGGGACAGGGCTCCTACGAGCAGTACTTC. Protein sequence: CASSRQGQGSYEQYF. The gene calls are TRBV19 and TRBJ2-7, with TRBD1 matching 9 bases. Germline trimming cut 5 bases from V and 0 bases from J; bases unmatched to any gene: 5. Germline CDR1 and CDR2: LNHDA and SQIVND (reference sequence). This CDR3 spans 15 amino acids.